These 9 T cell receptor beta chains came from one sample sequenced in a study of cytomegalovirus exposure and HLA in healthy donors. The assay was immunoSEQ multiplex PCR, and TCRdb's table has in-frame clones only and misses some. In the table there are over 130,000 clones, around 87% of which are singletons. Sequencing input: PBMCs. These receptor sequences come from a man younger than 30 in good health and CMV-seropositive.

This rearrangement joins TRBV18 to TRBJ2-7; TRBD1 might be the D (6 bases). Trimming pared 1 base from V and 2 bases from J, leaving 9 bases between. The length of the CDR3 is 14 residues. CDR1 is KGHSH and CDR2 is LQKENI in the germline V gene. The CDR3 sequence: CASSPLDRPYEQYF. The CDR3 coding sequence is TGTGCCAGCTCACCACTGGACAGACCCTACGAGCAGTACTTC.

CDR3 loop: CASSVGYDGMNTEAFF. In DNA, the CDR3 is TGTGCCAGCAGCGTGGGATATGACGGGATGAACACTGAAGCTTTCTTT. J is TRBJ1-1 and V is TRBV9; D gene uncertain. The CDR3 loop spans 16 amino acids. Germline V lookup: CDR1 SGDLS, CDR2 YYNGEE. Trimming removed 2 bases from V and 0 bases from J, with 14 bases in between.

The rearrangement uses TRBV7-6 and TRBJ2-3; 14 nucleotides line up with TRBD2. Germline V CDR1 and CDR2: SGHVS, FNYEAQ. Trimming cost V 7 bases and J 6 bases; bases outside gene matches: 6. The CDR3 spans 15 residues. CDR3 sequence reads: CASTLGLAGVDTQYF. CDR3 nucleotides: TGTGCCAGCACCCTGGGACTAGCGGGAGTTGATACGCAGTATTTT.

V gene TRBV7-3 combines with J gene TRBJ2-2; the match to TRBD2 covers 8 bases. Losses at the gene ends were 5 bases for V and 5 bases for J; bases not matched to a gene: 13. CDR1 is SGHTA and CDR2 is FQGTGA in the germline V gene. This CDR3 has 17 residues. CDR3 bases: TGTGCCAGCAGCGCACAAACTAGCGGTCCTGGGACCGGGGAGCTGTTTTTT. This codes for CASSAQTSGPGTGELFF.

The chain employs TRBV18 and TRBJ1-2, with TRBD1 as a possible D gene (5 bases). V dropped 4 bases and J dropped 8 bases, with 23 bases sitting between them. CDR3 size: 16 residues. Germline V gives CDR1 KGHSH, CDR2 LQKENI. The DNA of the CDR3 is TGTGCCAGCTCACGGGGACTCAGTGTACTGGAGTTCGGCTACACCTTC. This gives the protein CASSRGLSVLEFGYTF.

The CDR3 DNA follows: TGTGCCTGGGGCCAGGGCACCCACGAGCAGTACTTC. The encoded protein is CAWGQGTHEQYF. The V call is TRBV30, the J call TRBJ2-7; perhaps TRBD1 as D (5 bases). The germline V and J ends were trimmed by 5 bases and 5 bases, with 13 bases remaining between them. The CDR3 consists of 12 residues. Germline V gene data show CDR1 as GTSNPN and CDR2 as SVGIG (reference sequence).

About this clone itself: The junction differs from germline at one of its ends, possibly a read error. V is TRBV7-7 and J is TRBJ2-7; 10 bases match TRBD2. Germline CDR1 and CDR2: SSHAT and FNYEAQ (reference sequence). This CDR3 has 16 residues. The CDR3 nucleotides are TGTGCTAGCAGCTCGGCCCCTAGCGGGAGTCCCTTCGAGCAGTACTTC. Amino acids: CASSSAPSGSPFEQYF.

V and J are TRBV5-1 and TRBJ2-7, with 9 bases fitting TRBD1. The CDR3 runs to 16 residues. Germline V gives CDR1 SGHRS, CDR2 YFSETQ. V lost 2 bases, J lost 2 bases, and 8 bases stayed unmatched. This CDR3 reads CASSLGTGTLAYEQYF. CDR3 nucleotide sequence: TGCGCCAGCAGCTTAGGGACAGGGACGCTCGCCTACGAGCAGTACTTC.

The V gene is TRBV2, the J gene TRBJ1-3; D is perhaps TRBD1 (6 bases). This CDR3 is 18 amino acids long. Germline lookup yields CDR1 SNHLY and CDR2 FYNNEI. V lost 0 bases and J lost 0, with 15 bases in between. The CDR3 here is CASSEAPPDRPSGNTIYF. Here the CDR3 DNA reads TGTGCCAGCAGTGAAGCGCCTCCAGACAGGCCCTCTGGAAACACCATATATTTT.